The 14 T cell receptor beta chains listed next were all sequenced from one sample in a study of response to subunit inactivated influenza vaccine. TCRdb re-analysed the RT-PCR reads in MiXCR, keeping a single row per CDR3 protein. The repertoire holds 430,000 or so distinct CDR3 sequences, over 9.5% seen once, with 10% to 15% in the top ten. The sample here was PBMCs from blood, taken about 6 weeks after vaccination. The receptor source for this set is a man aged 45 to 65 who received an inactivated influenza vaccine.

This clonotype was seen a handful of times. The chain is built from TRBV20-1 and TRBJ2-5; TRBD2 agrees at 8 bases. V shed 3 bases, J shed 2 bases, and the junction held 2 bases outside the gene matches. The germline V gene encodes CDR1 DFQATT and CDR2 SNEGSKA (reference sequence). The CDR3 runs 13 residues. The DNA for the CDR3 is TGCAGTGCTAGCAGCGGGGGACAAGAGACCCAGTACTTC. This gives the protein CSASSGGQETQYF.

The chain carries TRBV19 and TRBJ2-4, with D perhaps TRBD2 (6 bases). CDR1 LNHDA and CDR2 SQIVND come from the germline V gene (reference sequence). V lost 1 base and J lost 3, with 19 bases in between. The CDR3 has 18 residues. The CDR3 nucleotides read TGTGCCAGTAGTATAGCGGGACGGTCCCTTAGCGGCAAAAACATTCAGTACTTC. It specifies CASSIAGRSLSGKNIQYF.

The chain carries TRBV7-2 and TRBJ2-1, with 10 bases matching TRBD2. Germline CDR1 reads SGHTA; CDR2 reads FQGNSA. This CDR3 is 16 amino acids long. CDR3: CASPQGLAGVGSEQFF. As DNA, the CDR3 is TGTGCTTCACCGCAAGGGCTAGCGGGAGTGGGGAGTGAGCAGTTCTTC.

This clonotype was observed a handful of times. The chain joins TRBV10-3 to TRBJ2-3; tentatively, D is TRBD1 (6 bases). V was pared by 10 bases and J by 0 bases, with 11 bases between. The CDR3 is made up of 13 amino acids. In germline, CDR1 is ENHRY, CDR2 SYGVKD. The CDR3 spells CATQGSSTDTQYF. Here the CDR3 DNA reads TGTGCCACCCAGGGGTCTAGCACAGATACGCAGTATTTT.

This clonotype was seen only a few times. The chain couples TRBV20-1 to TRBJ1-2, with 7 positions matching TRBD1. The CDR3 runs to 11 residues. Trimming cost V 5 bases and J 6 bases; bases outside gene matches: 3. Germline lookup yields CDR1 DFQATT and CDR2 SNEGSKA (reference sequence). The CDR3 reads CSAHQGDGYTF. Written as DNA, the CDR3 is TGCAGTGCTCATCAGGGGGATGGCTACACCTTC.

This clonotype was counted many times. The chain is built from TRBV7-2 and TRBJ2-7, with D perhaps TRBD2 (5 bases). V was shortened by 5 bases and J by 1 base, with 12 bases between the two germline ends. The CDR3 runs to 14 residues. Germline V CDR1 and CDR2: SGHTA, FQGNSA. DNA for the CDR3: TGTGCCAGCAGCCCAGAGGGAGAGTCCTACGAGCAGTACTTC. Its translation: CASSPEGESYEQYF.

This clonotype has a count of ten or more. The rearrangement uses TRBV12-3 or TRBV12-4 and TRBJ2-2; D is ambiguous. V dropped 6 bases and J dropped 0 bases, with 17 bases sitting between them. The CDR3 length is 17 residues. CDR3 region: CASSKPTPQSNTGELFF. CDR3 sequence (DNA): TGTGCCAGCAGCAAACCCACCCCTCAATCGAACACCGGGGAGCTGTTTTTT.

The J gene is TRBJ1-2, the V gene TRBV12-3 or TRBV12-4, with 7 bases aligning to TRBD1. This CDR3 spans 13 amino acids. Unmatched junction bases numbered 9, after V lost 10 bases and J lost 4 bases. The CDR3 here is CAISPGQLYGYTF. DNA of the CDR3: TGTGCCATTTCACCGGGACAGCTCTATGGCTACACCTTC.

The V and J genes are TRBV6-2 or TRBV6-3 and TRBJ2-3; no reliable D call. Trimming pared 6 bases from V and 5 bases from J, leaving 12 bases between. The length of the CDR3 is 13 residues. CDR1 is MNHEY, CDR2 SVGEGT, per germline. The CDR3 sequence: CASRVLNRDTQYF. CDR3 DNA: TGTGCCAGCAGGGTTCTAAACAGAGATACGCAGTATTTT.

This clonotype was counted ten times or more. The chain is built from TRBV4-1 and TRBJ1-5; D is ambiguous. V was pared by 1 base and J by 1 base, with 11 bases between. The CDR3 has 16 amino acids. Germline assignment: CDR1 MGHRA and CDR2 YSYEKL. The CDR3 spells CASSQVNNPSNQPQHF. The CDR3 DNA sequence: TGCGCCAGCAGCCAAGTGAACAACCCGAGCAATCAGCCCCAGCATTTT.

V usage is TRBV5-1 and J usage is TRBJ2-3, with TRBD1 as a possible D gene (6 bases). CDR3 size: 15 residues. Germline assignment: CDR1 SGHRS and CDR2 YFSETQ. V was cut by 4 bases and J by 3 bases, with 15 bases left in between. The CDR3 spells CASSRSPGVTDTQYF. The CDR3 DNA reads as TGCGCCAGCAGCCGCAGTCCAGGGGTAACAGATACGCAGTATTTT.

V is TRBV5-1 and J is TRBJ2-5; 8 bases map to TRBD2. Germline CDR1 and CDR2: SGHRS and YFSETQ. The J segment lost 0 bases and the V segment lost 6 bases, leaving 7 bases of the junction unmatched. The CDR3 totals 15 residues. The CDR3 sequence: CASNPGGSNQETQYF. The CDR3 DNA sequence: TGCGCCAGCAACCCGGGAGGGTCCAACCAAGAGACCCAGTACTTC.

The sample holds a few counts of this clonotype. The chain couples TRBV12-3 or TRBV12-4 to TRBJ2-5; tentative D call: TRBD2 (6 bases). CDR3 length: 12 amino acids. The V gene lost 8 bases and the J gene lost 0 bases, with 7 bases spanning the gap. CDR3 in amino acids: CASGGYQETQYF. The CDR3 DNA sequence: TGTGCCAGCGGGGGGTACCAAGAGACCCAGTACTTC.

In this sample, this clonotype turned up a few times. The genes are TRBV28 and TRBJ2-7; D is unresolved. The CDR3 is made up of 13 amino acids. Germline CDR1 reads MDHEN; CDR2 reads SYDVKM. The V end lost 6 bases, the J end lost 3 bases, and 12 bases lay between the germline ends. The CDR3 nucleotides are TGTGCCAGCAGCCCTTCGGACGGCTACGAGCAGTACTTC. It is translated as CASSPSDGYEQYF. The variable domain in full, completed from reference TRBV28 and TRBJ2-7, reads DVKVTQSSRYLVKRTGEKVFLECVQDMDHENMFWYRQDPGLGLRLIYFSYDVKMKEKGDIPEGYSVSREKKERFSLILESASTNQTSMYLCASSPSDGYEQYFGPGTRLTVT.